A selection of T cell receptor beta chains follows, all from one sample in a study of T cell responses to AZD1222 COVID-19 vaccine. Sequencing used immunoSEQ multiplex PCR; TCRdb keeps in-frame clones, though not all of them. Of some 190,000 clones listed, approximately 91% are singletons. Sequencing was performed on peripheral blood, taken 28 days after the second AZD1222 dose. These receptors were obtained from an adult who received the AZD1222 COVID-19 vaccine. CDR3s include the opening cysteine and the closing phenylalanine or tryptophan. D genes are given only for firm matches. The size of a clone is reported for some rows only, either as once, few or many, or as a class for expanded clones.

j_call: TRBJ2-7
v_call: TRBV30
d_call: TRBD1
clone_size: .
cdr3_nt: TGTGCCTGGAGTAGGGGACAGGGGGTTGTGTACGAGCAGTACTTC
cdr3_aa: CAWSRGQGVVYEQYF

j_call: TRBJ1-1
v_call: TRBV7-9
d_call: TRBD1
clone_size: .
cdr3_nt: TGTGCCAGCAGCTTAACAGGGGGCTGGATGAACACTGAAGCTTTCTTT
cdr3_aa: CASSLTGGWMNTEAFF

j_call: TRBJ1-2
v_call: TRBV5-6
d_call: .
clone_size: .
cdr3_nt: TGTGCCAGCAGTCAGAACTATGGCTACACCTTC
cdr3_aa: CASSQNYGYTF

j_call: TRBJ1-1
v_call: TRBV2
d_call: .
clone_size: .
cdr3_nt: TGTGCCAGCAGTGAAAACAGGAACACTGAAGCTTTCTTT
cdr3_aa: CASSENRNTEAFF

j_call: TRBJ1-1
v_call: TRBV7-8
d_call: .
clone_size: .
cdr3_nt: TGTGCCAGCAGCTTAGACTATAATTGGAACACTGAAGCTTTCTTT
cdr3_aa: CASSLDYNWNTEAFF

j_call: TRBJ2-2
v_call: TRBV12-3/TRBV12-4
d_call: TRBD1
clone_size: .
cdr3_nt: TGTGCCAGCGGGGACAGCAACACCGGGGAGCTGTTTTTT
cdr3_aa: CASGDSNTGELFF

j_call: TRBJ1-1
v_call: TRBV10-2
d_call: .
clone_size: few
cdr3_nt: TGCGCCAGCAGAGACAATCGGAACACTGAAGCTTTCTTT
cdr3_aa: CASRDNRNTEAFF

j_call: TRBJ2-1
v_call: TRBV9
d_call: .
clone_size: once
cdr3_nt: TGTGCCGGTGGGAAGAGTCCCTACAATGAGCAGTTCTTC
cdr3_aa: CAGGKSPYNEQFF

j_call: TRBJ1-6
v_call: TRBV7-2
d_call: .
clone_size: .
cdr3_nt: TGTGCCAGCAGCTTAATGGGCAATAATTCACCCCTCCACTTT
cdr3_aa: CASSLMGNNSPLHF

j_call: TRBJ2-1
v_call: TRBV11-2
d_call: TRBD2
clone_size: .
cdr3_nt: TGTGCCAGCAGCTTAGAATTGGTAGCGGGTGAGCAGTTCTTC
cdr3_aa: CASSLELVAGEQFF

j_call: TRBJ1-3
v_call: TRBV18
d_call: TRBD1
clone_size: .
cdr3_nt: TGTGCCAGCTCACCCAGGACAGGTCAGCGTACTGGAAACACCATATATTTT
cdr3_aa: CASSPRTGQRTGNTIYF

j_call: TRBJ2-7
v_call: TRBV5-1
d_call: .
clone_size: .
cdr3_nt: TGCGCCAGCAGCTTGGATCAGGGAAGCTCCTACGAGCAGTACTTC
cdr3_aa: CASSLDQGSSYEQYF

j_call: TRBJ2-1
v_call: TRBV4-1
d_call: TRBD1
clone_size: .
cdr3_nt: TGCGCCAGCAGCCGGACCGGGACAGTCTCCTACAATGAGCAGTTCTTC
cdr3_aa: CASSRTGTVSYNEQFF

j_call: TRBJ1-1
v_call: TRBV6-5
d_call: .
clone_size: .
cdr3_nt: TGTGCCAGCAGGCCCCCCTCGAGGTCGAACACTGAAGCTTTCTTT
cdr3_aa: CASRPPSRSNTEAFF

j_call: TRBJ1-2
v_call: TRBV7-3
d_call: .
clone_size: .
cdr3_nt: TGTGCCAGCAGCTTAATGGCGGGGTCTCCTTATCGCTACACCTTC
cdr3_aa: CASSLMAGSPYRYTF

j_call: TRBJ2-1
v_call: TRBV2
d_call: TRBD2
clone_size: .
cdr3_nt: TGTGCCAGCAGTGAAGGTAGCGGGAGCAACAATGAGCAGTTCTTC
cdr3_aa: CASSEGSGSNNEQFF

j_call: TRBJ2-7
v_call: TRBV7-2
d_call: .
clone_size: .
cdr3_nt: TGTGCCAGCAGCTTAGGAGTCAGGGGAAGCGAGCAGTACTTC
cdr3_aa: CASSLGVRGSEQYF

j_call: TRBJ1-1
v_call: TRBV4-2
d_call: TRBD1
clone_size: once
cdr3_nt: TGTGCCAGCAGCGCACCCGGGACAGAGAACACTGAAGCTTTCTTT
cdr3_aa: CASSAPGTENTEAFF

j_call: TRBJ2-7
v_call: TRBV3-1/TRBV3-2
d_call: TRBD2
clone_size: .
cdr3_nt: TGTGCCAGCAGCCTCAGACGCGCCGGACTAGCGGGACGCGAGCAGTACTTC
cdr3_aa: CASSLRRAGLAGREQYF

j_call: TRBJ1-1
v_call: TRBV18
d_call: .
clone_size: .
cdr3_nt: TGTGCCAGCTCACCACAGGGCTCGGCGAGTGTAGCTTTCTTT
cdr3_aa: CASSPQGSASVAFF

j_call: TRBJ2-1
v_call: TRBV2
d_call: .
clone_size: .
cdr3_nt: TGTGCCAGCAAGGGACTGCGGGAGCAGTTCTTC
cdr3_aa: CASKGLREQFF

j_call: TRBJ2-5
v_call: TRBV7-2
d_call: .
clone_size: .
cdr3_nt: TGTGCCAGCAGCGACACAGTCCGCCAAGAGACCCAGTACTTC
cdr3_aa: CASSDTVRQETQYF

j_call: TRBJ2-1
v_call: TRBV5-1
d_call: .
clone_size: few
cdr3_nt: TGCGCCAGCAGCTTGGACAGTAGGGATGAGCAGTTCTTC
cdr3_aa: CASSLDSRDEQFF

j_call: TRBJ2-2
v_call: TRBV14
d_call: .
clone_size: .
cdr3_nt: TGTGCCAGCAGCCAAGACCACCTGTGGGGCGTGGGGGAGCTGTTTTTT
cdr3_aa: CASSQDHLWGVGELFF

j_call: TRBJ1-1
v_call: TRBV4-2
d_call: .
clone_size: .
cdr3_nt: TGTGCCAGCAGCCAAGATCGCGCAGCTTTCTTT
cdr3_aa: CASSQDRAAFF

j_call: TRBJ2-2
v_call: TRBV24-1
d_call: .
clone_size: .
cdr3_nt: TGTGCCACCAGTGACCCGTCGGGGGGCAACGGGGAGCTGTTTTTT
cdr3_aa: CATSDPSGGNGELFF

j_call: TRBJ1-6
v_call: TRBV18
d_call: TRBD1
clone_size: .
cdr3_nt: TGTGCCAGCTCACCCTCCGGGACAGGGGTTCGGTCACCCCTCCACTTT
cdr3_aa: CASSPSGTGVRSPLHF

j_call: TRBJ1-1
v_call: TRBV5-1
d_call: TRBD1
clone_size: .
cdr3_nt: TGCGCCAGCAGCTTGAGGGGGACAGCTCTGAACACTGAAGCTTTCTTT
cdr3_aa: CASSLRGTALNTEAFF

j_call: TRBJ2-2
v_call: TRBV5-5
d_call: .
clone_size: .
cdr3_nt: TGTGCCAGCAGCACCCCCTCCTACACCGGGGAGCTGTTTTTT
cdr3_aa: CASSTPSYTGELFF

j_call: TRBJ1-1
v_call: TRBV19
d_call: .
clone_size: .
cdr3_nt: TGTGCCAGTAGTCAAACAGGACGACCGAACACTGAAGCTTTCTTT
cdr3_aa: CASSQTGRPNTEAFF

j_call: TRBJ1-1
v_call: TRBV11-2
d_call: .
clone_size: .
cdr3_nt: TGTGCCAGCAGCTTAGTGGGCCGGGTCTCTTGGAACACTGAAGCTTTCTTT
cdr3_aa: CASSLVGRVSWNTEAFF

j_call: TRBJ1-4
v_call: TRBV5-6
d_call: TRBD1
clone_size: .
cdr3_nt: TGTGCCAGCAGCTTGGCCCTTACAGGGGCAGCTAATGAAAAACTGTTTTTT
cdr3_aa: CASSLALTGAANEKLFF

j_call: TRBJ1-2
v_call: TRBV5-4
d_call: .
clone_size: .
cdr3_nt: TGTGCCAGCAGCTTGATCCAGGGGCTCGGAGGCTACACCTTC
cdr3_aa: CASSLIQGLGGYTF

j_call: TRBJ2-2
v_call: TRBV3-1/TRBV3-2
d_call: .
clone_size: .
cdr3_nt: TGTGCCAGCAGCCAAGAAAGGTGGGCGGGTAGGAACACCGGGGAGCTGTTTTTT
cdr3_aa: CASSQERWAGRNTGELFF

j_call: TRBJ1-1
v_call: TRBV2
d_call: .
clone_size: .
cdr3_nt: TGTGCCAGCAGTGGCCGGGGGCATATGGACACTGAAGCTTTCTTT
cdr3_aa: CASSGRGHMDTEAFF

j_call: TRBJ2-7
v_call: TRBV2
d_call: .
clone_size: .
cdr3_nt: TGTGCCAGCAGTTCCCACCGACGGCACTACGAGCAGTACTTC
cdr3_aa: CASSSHRRHYEQYF

j_call: TRBJ2-2
v_call: TRBV21-1
d_call: .
clone_size: .
cdr3_nt: TGTGCCAGCAGCAAGAGCTATGACCGAAATACCGGGGAGCTGTTTTTT
cdr3_aa: CASSKSYDRNTGELFF

j_call: TRBJ1-2
v_call: TRBV7-9
d_call: .
clone_size: .
cdr3_nt: TGTGCCAGCAGCTTAGAAGGGTGGGGCAGGGTAGACTATGGCTACACCTTC
cdr3_aa: CASSLEGWGRVDYGYTF

j_call: TRBJ1-1
v_call: TRBV7-9
d_call: .
clone_size: .
cdr3_nt: TGTGCCAGCAGCTGGGAGGTGAACACTGAAGCTTTCTTT
cdr3_aa: CASSWEVNTEAFF

j_call: TRBJ1-5
v_call: TRBV18
d_call: .
clone_size: .
cdr3_nt: TGTGCCAGCTCACAGGGGACAAGGGATCAGCCCCAGCATTTT
cdr3_aa: CASSQGTRDQPQHF

j_call: TRBJ2-1
v_call: TRBV7-9
d_call: TRBD2
clone_size: .
cdr3_nt: TGTGCCAGCAGCCCCGTTGCTAGCGGGAGGATGGATGAGCAGTTCTTC
cdr3_aa: CASSPVASGRMDEQFF

j_call: TRBJ2-5
v_call: TRBV18
d_call: TRBD1
clone_size: .
cdr3_nt: TGTGCCAGCTCAGAAGGGACAGGGGGCCGGGAGACCCAGTACTTC
cdr3_aa: CASSEGTGGRETQYF

j_call: TRBJ1-2
v_call: TRBV7-8
d_call: .
clone_size: .
cdr3_nt: TGTGCCAGCAGCCCCACTAGGTTCAGTGATGGCTACACCTTC
cdr3_aa: CASSPTRFSDGYTF

j_call: TRBJ2-1
v_call: TRBV5-4
d_call: .
clone_size: .
cdr3_nt: TGTGCCAGCAGCCCGACATGGACAGTCCCTCCCGATGAGCAGTTCTTC
cdr3_aa: CASSPTWTVPPDEQFF

j_call: TRBJ1-2
v_call: TRBV19
d_call: .
clone_size: .
cdr3_nt: TGTGCCAGTAGTATCGCGGGGGCGAATGCTGGCTACACCTTC
cdr3_aa: CASSIAGANAGYTF

j_call: TRBJ2-7
v_call: TRBV18
d_call: .
clone_size: .
cdr3_nt: TGTGCCAGCTCACCACTAGGCCGCTCCTACGAGCAGTACTTC
cdr3_aa: CASSPLGRSYEQYF

j_call: TRBJ2-1
v_call: TRBV6-5
d_call: .
clone_size: .
cdr3_nt: TGTGCCAGCAGCCGGCTAAGGGGTGAGCAGTTCTTC
cdr3_aa: CASSRLRGEQFF

j_call: TRBJ1-5
v_call: TRBV6-5
d_call: TRBD1
clone_size: .
cdr3_nt: TGTGCCAGCAGAGGGGACAGGAGCTTCAATCAGCCCCAGCATTTT
cdr3_aa: CASRGDRSFNQPQHF

j_call: TRBJ2-1
v_call: TRBV7-2
d_call: .
clone_size: .
cdr3_nt: TGTGCCAGCAGCTTCGCCCATTCCCTGTCCTACAATGAGCAGTTCTTC
cdr3_aa: CASSFAHSLSYNEQFF

j_call: TRBJ2-4
v_call: TRBV28
d_call: .
clone_size: .
cdr3_nt: TGTGCCAGCAGGGGGAGTGACAAAAACATTCAGTACTTC
cdr3_aa: CASRGSDKNIQYF

j_call: TRBJ2-1
v_call: TRBV6-6
d_call: .
clone_size: .
cdr3_nt: TGTGCCAGCAGTTACTCGGGGGGCGGCAATGAGCAGTTCTTC
cdr3_aa: CASSYSGGGNEQFF

j_call: TRBJ1-1
v_call: TRBV20-1
d_call: .
clone_size: .
cdr3_nt: TGCAGTGCTTCCTTGGGGCAAAAAGCTTTCTTT
cdr3_aa: CSASLGQKAFF